This T cell receptor beta chain was captured in a study of Graves' ophthalmopathy and Graves' hyperthyroidism. This clonotype was observed at least ten times. The germline V and J ends were trimmed by 5 bases and 4 bases, with 12 bases remaining between them. The CDR3 consists of 14 residues. Amplified TCR beta CDR3 regions were obtained using RNA transcripts as template. The first-round RT-PCR employed HTBI primers together with the Qiagen OneStep RT-PCR kit. A multiplex PCR was then performed as the second round. Using its own MiXCR run on the multiplex PCR reads, TCRdb lists one record per CDR3 protein. The sample lists approximately 460,000 distinct CDR3 sequences; roughly an eighth were seen once.

This receptor was obtained from a woman between 25 and 40 years old with Graves' ophthalmopathy. V gene TRBV12-3 or TRBV12-4 combines with J gene TRBJ1-5; D may be TRBD1 (5 bases). The sample was blood. The CDR3 bases are TGTGCCAGCAGTGTTACGGACATAAATCAGCCCCAGCATTTT. Encoded protein: CASSVTDINQPQHF.